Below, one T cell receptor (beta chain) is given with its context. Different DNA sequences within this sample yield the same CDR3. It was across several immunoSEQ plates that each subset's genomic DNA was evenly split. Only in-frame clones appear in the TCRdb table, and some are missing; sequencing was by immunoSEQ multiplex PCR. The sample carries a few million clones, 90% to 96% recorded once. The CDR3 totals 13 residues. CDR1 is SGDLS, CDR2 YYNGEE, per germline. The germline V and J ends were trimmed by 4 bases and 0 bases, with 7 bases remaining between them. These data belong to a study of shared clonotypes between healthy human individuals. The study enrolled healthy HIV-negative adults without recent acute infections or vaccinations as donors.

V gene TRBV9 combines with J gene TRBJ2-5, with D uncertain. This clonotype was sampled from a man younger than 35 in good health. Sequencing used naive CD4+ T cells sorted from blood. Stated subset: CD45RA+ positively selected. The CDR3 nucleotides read TGTGCCAGCAGCCCCCAAAACCAAGAGACCCAGTACTTC. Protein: CASSPQNQETQYF.